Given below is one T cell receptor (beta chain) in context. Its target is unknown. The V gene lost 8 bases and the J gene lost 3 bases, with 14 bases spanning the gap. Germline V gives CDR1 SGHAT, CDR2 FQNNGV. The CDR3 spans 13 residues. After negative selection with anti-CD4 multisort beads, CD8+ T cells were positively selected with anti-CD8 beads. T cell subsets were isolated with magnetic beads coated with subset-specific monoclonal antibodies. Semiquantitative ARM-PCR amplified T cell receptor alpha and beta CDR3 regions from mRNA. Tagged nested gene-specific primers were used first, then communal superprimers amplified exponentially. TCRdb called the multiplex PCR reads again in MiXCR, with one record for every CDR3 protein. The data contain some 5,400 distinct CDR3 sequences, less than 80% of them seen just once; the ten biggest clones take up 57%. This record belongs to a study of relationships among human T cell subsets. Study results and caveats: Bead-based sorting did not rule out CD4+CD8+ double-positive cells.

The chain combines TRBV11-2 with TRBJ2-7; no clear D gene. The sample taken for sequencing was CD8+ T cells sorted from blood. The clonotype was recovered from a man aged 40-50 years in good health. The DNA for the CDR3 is TGTGCCAGCGGACGGGTGGCCGTCTACGAGCAGTACTTC. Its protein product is CASGRVAVYEQYF.